This record looks at one T cell receptor (beta chain) sequence and its context. As yet, its antigen is unknown. Indicated time point: week 35, safety follow-up. Vaccinated patients received 300 ug of mutant IDH1 20-mer peptide per dose, with topical imiquimod. Trimming shortened V by 4 bases and J by 6 bases, and 15 bases separated the two germline ends. The V gene's germline CDR1 is SGHNT and CDR2 YYREEE (reference sequence). The CDR3 totals 14 residues. This record belongs to a study of a mutant IDH1 vaccine in newly diagnosed glioma. Study background: Initiation of the vaccine course occurred 4-6 weeks after radiotherapy alone, or alongside temozolomide cycles.

Profiling relied on immunoSEQ multiplex PCR, and the TCRdb table lists in-frame clones only, not all of them. The sample lists fewer than 45,000 clones, approximately 92% occurring once. J is TRBJ2-3 and V is TRBV5-4; the D call may be TRBD1 or TRBD2 (6 bases each). This sequence was found in a man aged 35-49 years with glioma. This sample comprised PBMCs, obtained from a glioma patient whose treatment included an IDH1 peptide vaccine. DNA of the CDR3: TGTGCCAGCAGCGTGGTTAGGGGGGCGGATACGCAGTATTTT. It yields the protein CASSVVRGADTQYF.